These T cell receptor beta chains were read from a single sample in a study of blood T cell repertoires in COVID-19. Profiled with immunoSEQ multiplex PCR; TCRdb holds only in-frame clones, not every one. The sample carries approximately 220,000 clones, around four fifths recorded once. Sequencing was performed on PBMCs or T cells enriched from blood (not recorded which). The receptors originated from a woman aged 45-65 years who had been exposed to COVID-19. The CDR3 runs from the conserved cysteine through the conserved F or W. Fields, in order: CDR3 length, J gene, V gene, clone size, D gene, CDR3 DNA, CDR3 protein. The D gene is left open where the match is weak. Some rows mark clone size as missing; the rest say once, few, many or name a class of expanded clone.

>15|TRBJ1-1|TRBV5-4|-|-
TGTGCCAGCAGCTCAATTGGGCAGGGGAACACTGAAGCTTTCTTT
CASSSIGQGNTEAFF
>20|TRBJ2-2|TRBV3-1/TRBV3-2|-|TRBD2
TGTGCCAGCAGCCAAGAGATAGCGGGGGGGCCGATGGTGAACACCGGGGAGCTGTTTTTT
CASSQEIAGGPMVNTGELFF
>21|TRBJ1-3|TRBV12-5|-|-
TGTGCTAGTGGTTTGGGCCGGCCCCTTGGTAACCAGGAAGGGGCTGGAAACACCATATATTTT
CASGLGRPLGNQEGAGNTIYF
>12|TRBJ2-7|TRBV24-1|-|-
TGTGCCACCAGGTGGACGGGGTACGAGCAGTACTTC
CATRWTGYEQYF
>13|TRBJ1-2|TRBV30|-|TRBD1
TGTGCCTGGAGCAACAGACAGGGCTATGGCTACACCTTC
CAWSNRQGYGYTF
>13|TRBJ2-1|TRBV6-6|-|TRBD2
TGTGCCAGCAGTTCCTGGACTAGCGGTGAGCAGTTCTTC
CASSSWTSGEQFF
>16|TRBJ1-1|TRBV3-1/TRBV3-2|-|-
TGTGCCAGCAGCCCCCGGGACATTGATTACTACACTGAAGCTTTCTTT
CASSPRDIDYYTEAFF
>15|TRBJ2-5|TRBV27|-|TRBD1
TGTGCCAGCAGATCAATAAACAGGGGCCAAGAGACCCAGTACTTC
CASRSINRGQETQYF
>14|TRBJ2-5|TRBV5-4|once|-
TGTGCCAGCAGCTTTGGAGGGACGGGAAAGACCCAGTACTTC
CASSFGGTGKTQYF
>16|TRBJ1-5|TRBV19|-|-
TGTGCCAGTAGTATCCCAGGGGCCTATGGGAATCAGCCCCAGCATTTT
CASSIPGAYGNQPQHF
>15|TRBJ1-3|TRBV6-2/TRBV6-3|-|-
TGTGCCAGCAGTAGTTCCGGGACTCTTGAGAACACCATATATTTT
CASSSSGTLENTIYF
>15|TRBJ1-1|TRBV5-4|-|-
TGTGCCAGCAGCTTAAGGGGGTCTCCAAACCCGGGAGCTTTCTTT
CASSLRGSPNPGAFF
>13|TRBJ1-2|TRBV6-5|once|-
TGTGCCAGTTCGCTCAGGGAAAACTATGGCTACACCTTC
CASSLRENYGYTF
>18|TRBJ1-5|TRBV21-1|-|-
TGTGCCAGCAGCAAAGCGGCCGAGGTTGACGCGGGCAATCAGCCCCAGCATTTT
CASSKAAEVDAGNQPQHF
>16|TRBJ1-2|TRBV10-3|-|TRBD1
TGTGCCATCAGTGGGGCCATTATAGGGGGCTGGTATGGCTACACCTTC
CAISGAIIGGWYGYTF
>12|TRBJ1-1|TRBV7-9|-|-
TGTGCCAGCAGCTTACCCAGCACTGAAGCTTTCTTT
CASSLPSTEAFF
>17|TRBJ2-3|TRBV10-3|-|TRBD2
TGTGCCATCAGTGAGGGGACTAGCGGGGGGGCCAAAGATACGCAGTATTTT
CAISEGTSGGAKDTQYF
>13|TRBJ1-2|TRBV12-3/TRBV12-4|-|-
TGTGCCAGCAGTTTAAGGGGGAACTATGGCTACACCTTC
CASSLRGNYGYTF
>16|TRBJ1-6|TRBV27|-|TRBD1
TGTGCCAGCAGTGCCTATACAGGGGCATATAATTCACCCCTCCACTTT
CASSAYTGAYNSPLHF
>14|TRBJ1-1|TRBV7-8|-|-
TGTGCCAGCAGCTTAGGGACAGCGAACACTGAAGCTTTCTTT
CASSLGTANTEAFF
>16|TRBJ1-3|TRBV3-1/TRBV3-2|-|-
TGTGCCAGCAGCCACCAAGATCAGGAAGCTGGAAACACCATATATTTT
CASSHQDQEAGNTIYF
>17|TRBJ1-4|TRBV30|once|-
TGTGCCTGGAGTGTTTCGTCCCCGGGGACAACTAATGAAAAACTGTTTTTT
CAWSVSSPGTTNEKLFF
>18|TRBJ1-1|TRBV6-2/TRBV6-3|-|-
TGTGCCAGCAGTTACCTGACGCGGGGGTTGGTGATGAACACTGAAGCTTTCTTT
CASSYLTRGLVMNTEAFF
>17|TRBJ2-3|TRBV6-2/TRBV6-3|-|TRBD2
TGTGCCAGCAGTTGGTTACCCAGCGGGGGACGCACAGATACGCAGTATTTT
CASSWLPSGGRTDTQYF
>15|TRBJ2-7|TRBV21-1|-|-
TGTGCCAGCAGCCAAAGACAGAGATTCTCCTACGAGCAGTACTTC
CASSQRQRFSYEQYF
>16|TRBJ2-1|TRBV6-1|-|TRBD2
TGTGCCAGCAGTGAAGCGTTAGCGGGGTACTACAATGAGCAGTTCTTC
CASSEALAGYYNEQFF
>14|TRBJ1-2|TRBV6-5|few|-
TGTGCCAGCAGTTACCCTAACAGCCCCTATGGCTACACCTTC
CASSYPNSPYGYTF
>15|TRBJ1-6|TRBV24-1|-|TRBD1
TGTGCCACCAGTAGGACAGGGGAGAATAATTCACCCCTCCACTTT
CATSRTGENNSPLHF
>17|TRBJ1-6|TRBV3-1/TRBV3-2|few|-
TGTGCCAGCAGCCAAGATTGGTCCCAGGGAGGTAATTCACCCCTCCACTTT
CASSQDWSQGGNSPLHF
>13|TRBJ2-1|TRBV6-5|-|-
TGTGCCAGCAGTTACAGAGAGGGCAATGAGCAGTTCTTC
CASSYREGNEQFF
>13|TRBJ1-6|TRBV2|-|-
TGTGCCAGCAGTGAGGGAGGGAATTCACCCCTCCACTTT
CASSEGGNSPLHF
>14|TRBJ2-7|TRBV11-2|-|-
TGTGCCAGCAGCCAAACTAGTTTCTCCTACGAGCAGTACTTC
CASSQTSFSYEQYF
>17|TRBJ1-2|TRBV5-4|-|TRBD1
TGTGCCAGCAGCTTGGAAGGAAGGGACAGGGGTCGCAGTGGCTACACCTTC
CASSLEGRDRGRSGYTF
>13|TRBJ1-5|TRBV19|-|-
TGTGCCAGTATAATAGGGGCGAATCAGCCCCAGCATTTT
CASIIGANQPQHF
>16|TRBJ2-1|TRBV3-1/TRBV3-2|-|TRBD2
TGTGCCAGCAGCCAACGAAGCGGGGCTTCCTACAATGAGCAGTTCTTC
CASSQRSGASYNEQFF
>16|TRBJ1-6|TRBV19|-|TRBD1
TGTGCCAGTAGTAGGTACGGGACAGCGGGCTTTTCACCCCTCCACTTT
CASSRYGTAGFSPLHF
>13|TRBJ1-2|TRBV18|few|-
TGTGCCAGCTCACCAGGGCAGGGTTTTGGCTACACCTTC
CASSPGQGFGYTF
>14|TRBJ2-3|TRBV7-8|once|-
TGTGCCAGCAGCTTAACTGGAGGCGCAGATACGCAGTATTTT
CASSLTGGADTQYF
>12|TRBJ2-1|TRBV10-2|once|TRBD2
TGCGCCAGCAGTTTTAGCGGGGATGAGCAGTTCTTC
CASSFSGDEQFF
>14|TRBJ1-6|TRBV7-2|-|-
TGTGCCAGCAGCACCAGCGGGGCTTATTCACCCCTCCACTTT
CASSTSGAYSPLHF
>12|TRBJ2-1|TRBV24-1|-|-
TGTGCCACCAGTGATTTCCGGGGATTACAGTTCTTC
CATSDFRGLQFF
>14|TRBJ1-5|TRBV19|-|TRBD1
TGTGCCAGTAGTGCGACAGGGTTGGCGCAGCCCCAGCATTTT
CASSATGLAQPQHF
>14|TRBJ1-6|TRBV2|-|-
TGTGCCAGCAGTGAACTGTACACGGGTCTTCCCCTCCACTTT
CASSELYTGLPLHF